Sequencing of this TCR beta chain was carried out in a study of OX40 agonist ivuxolimab in advanced cancers. As for the study in general: Ivuxolimab, an agonistic anti-OX40 (CD134) antibody, was given to patients. Points from the study as a whole: Low normalized T-cell clonal expansion also characterized some of the nonresponders.

V was cut by 1 base and J by 1 base, with 10 bases left in between. This CDR3 has 15 amino acids. Per the germline V gene, CDR1 is SGDLS and CDR2 is YYNGEE. This table comes from immunoSEQ multiplex PCR, and its TCRdb copy is limited to in-frame clones, with some not included. The table records around 78,000 clones, more than 65% of them present only once. This clone was seen only once. Its antigen is as yet unknown. The chain combines TRBV9 with TRBJ2-3; perhaps D is TRBD1 or TRBD2 (5 bases each). Sequencing used CD4+ or CD8+ T cells sorted from blood, obtained in a trial of the OX40 agonist ivuxolimab. This TCR was sampled from an adult with an advanced solid tumor such as melanoma, head and neck, liver or kidney cancer. CDR3: CASSVRDLGTDTQYF. DNA for the CDR3: TGTGCCAGCAGCGTAAGGGACCTCGGCACAGATACGCAGTATTTT.